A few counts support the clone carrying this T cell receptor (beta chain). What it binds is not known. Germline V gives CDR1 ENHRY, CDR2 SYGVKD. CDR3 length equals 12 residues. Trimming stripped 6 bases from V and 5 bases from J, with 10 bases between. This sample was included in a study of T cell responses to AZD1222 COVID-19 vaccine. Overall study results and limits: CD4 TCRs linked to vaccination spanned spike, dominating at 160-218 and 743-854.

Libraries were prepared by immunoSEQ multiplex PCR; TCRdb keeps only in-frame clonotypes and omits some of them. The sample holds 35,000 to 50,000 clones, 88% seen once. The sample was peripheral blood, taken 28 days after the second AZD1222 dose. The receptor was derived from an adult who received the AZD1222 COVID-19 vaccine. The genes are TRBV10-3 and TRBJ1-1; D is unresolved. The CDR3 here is CAIRNVGTEAFF. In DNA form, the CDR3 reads TGTGCCATCAGGAACGTCGGGACTGAAGCTTTCTTT.